This is a list of T cell receptor beta chains from one sample in a study of breast tumors, draining lymph nodes, adjacent tissues. TCRdb itself ran the multiplex PCR reads through MiXCR, one entry per CDR3 protein. Of some 130,000 distinct CDR3 sequences listed, about 20% are singletons. Sequencing was done on a sample of axillary lymph node tissue. The receptors here all came from a female donor with breast cancer. Some clones in this sample may be carry-over from other donors' samples. Each CDR3 is given with its conserved first and last residue. D genes are given only for firm matches. Clone sizes are given selectively: once, few, many, or a class where the clone is expanded.

>TRBV5-1|NA|TRBJ1-6|NA
TGCGCCAGCAGCTTGGCCGGAGACCCCTATAATTCACCCCTCCACTTC
CASSLAGDPYNSPLHF
>TRBV25-1|many|TRBJ2-7|NA
TGTGCCAGCAGTGAGCCCTTGGCCAGGGCTGGGGAGCAGTACTTC
CASSEPLARAGEQYF
>TRBV20-1|many|TRBJ2-3|TRBD2
TGCAGTGCTCCCACTAGCGGGGGGCCCCTAGATACGCAGTATTTT
CSAPTSGGPLDTQYF
>TRBV5-4|NA|TRBJ2-2|TRBD2
TGTGCCAGCAGCCCGGGGGGGAGGGACCACACCGGGGAGCTGTTTTTT
CASSPGGRDHTGELFF
>TRBV13|NA|TRBJ2-2|NA
TGTGCCAGCAGCTTATTATCAACCGGGGAGCTGTTTTTT
CASSLLSTGELFF
>TRBV18|NA|TRBJ2-5|NA
TGTGCCAGCTCACCACGTGACAGCTATCAAGAGACCCAGTACTTC
CASSPRDSYQETQYF
>TRBV7-9|few|TRBJ2-1|NA
TGTGCCAGCAGCACAGAGGACTGGATCAATGGGCAGTTCTTC
CASSTEDWINGQFF
>TRBV6-6|many|TRBJ2-3|TRBD2
TGTGCCAGCGCGCCCAGCGGGGTTACAGATACGCAGTATTTT
CASAPSGVTDTQYF
>TRBV20-1|NA|TRBJ1-1|NA
TGCAGTGCTAGAGATCTCGAACACATGAACACTGAAGCTTTCTTT
CSARDLEHMNTEAFF
>TRBV9|once|TRBJ2-3|TRBD2
TGTACCAGCAGCCCCCAATCCCCTAGCGGGAGTCGGGATACGCAGTATTTT
CTSSPQSPSGSRDTQYF
>TRBV5-1|many|TRBJ1-4|NA
TGCGCCAGCAGCTTGGTAGGGGCTGTGGGTAATGAAAAACTGTTTTTT
CASSLVGAVGNEKLFF
>TRBV18|NA|TRBJ2-5|NA
TGTGCCAGCTCACCACCGGTTGGCGGCCCCGACGGGGAGACCCAGTACTTC
CASSPPVGGPDGETQYF
>TRBV5-4|NA|TRBJ2-1|NA
TGTGCCAGCAGCTTCCCCGGGAAAGCCTACAATGAGCAGTTCTTC
CASSFPGKAYNEQFF
>TRBV15|many|TRBJ1-5|NA
TGTGCCACCAGCAGAGAGGGGGGTTGGGGGGGACGGCAGTCACCTTATAGCAATCAGCCCCAGCATTTT
CATSREGGWGGRQSPYSNQPQHF
>TRBV20-1|many|TRBJ1-6|TRBD1
TGCAGTGCCAGAACCGACAGGGGGAGGGCTAGGGGTTCACCCCTCCACTTT
CSARTDRGRARGSPLHF
>TRBV6-5|few|TRBJ2-3|NA
TGTGCCAGCATGCCTGGGGGCACAGATACGCAGTATTTT
CASMPGGTDTQYF
>TRBV7-3|many|TRBJ2-7|NA
TGTGCCAGCAGCTTAAGGGGAAGGGACGAGCAGTACTTC
CASSLRGRDEQYF
>TRBV20-1|NA|TRBJ1-5|NA
TGCAGTGCTAGTTTTGAGACCCAGCATTTT
CSASFETQHF
>TRBV7-9|many|TRBJ2-3|NA
TGTGCCAGCAGCCGATTGGAGGATACGCAGTATTTT
CASSRLEDTQYF
>TRBV5-1|NA|TRBJ1-5|NA
TGCGCCAGCAGCTTGACCGGGGAAAGCAATCAGCCCCAGCATTTT
CASSLTGESNQPQHF
>TRBV7-9|NA|TRBJ1-1|TRBD1
TGTGCCAGCATCTACACGGGACAGACTGAAGCTTTCTTT
CASIYTGQTEAFF
>TRBV5-1|many|TRBJ1-3|NA
TGCGCCAGCAGCTCTGGGGGCTCTGGAAACACCATATATTTT
CASSSGGSGNTIYF
>TRBV2|NA|TRBJ1-1|NA
TGTGCCAGCAGCTTGGGTCCGGGTAACACTGAAGCTTTCTTT
CASSLGPGNTEAFF
>TRBV7-6|many|TRBJ2-7|TRBD2
TGTGCCACCTCCTCAGGGACGACTAGCGGGTACGAGCAGTACTTC
CATSSGTTSGYEQYF
>TRBV6-2/TRBV6-3|many|TRBJ2-7|TRBD2
TGTGCCAGCAGTTACGGGACTAGTTTATCGAACCGTTACGAGCAGTACTTC
CASSYGTSLSNRYEQYF
>TRBV28|many|TRBJ2-7|TRBD1
TGTGCCAGCAGTTCCTCGACAGGGTACAACTTC
CASSSSTGYNF
>TRBV28|few|TRBJ2-3|TRBD2
TGTGCCAGCAGTTCATGGACTAGCGGCACAGATACGCAGTATTTT
CASSSWTSGTDTQYF